The 3 T cell receptor beta chains reported below all come from one sample, sequenced in a study of neurological immune-mediated disorders. TCRdb reprocessed the 5' RACE reads with MiXCR, giving one entry per CDR3 protein. The data contain 25,000 to 35,000 distinct CDR3 sequences, around 16% of them singletons. Sequenced input: PBMCs. These TCRs come from a man aged 70 or older in good health.

This clonotype was counted many times. The chain uses TRBV5-5 and TRBJ2-7; D gene unclear. CDR3 size: 12 residues. Germline V CDR1 and CDR2: SGHKS, YYEKEE (reference sequence). The V end lost 2 bases, the J end lost 4 bases, and 7 bases lay between the germline ends. The CDR3 DNA sequence: TGTGCCAGCAGCTTTTATTTATACGAGCAGTACTTC. This encodes CASSFYLYEQYF.

The sample holds many counts of this clonotype. The chain joins TRBV20-1 to TRBJ2-7, with 7 bases fitting TRBD1. V was pared by 6 bases and J by 0 bases, with 11 bases of the junction left unmatched. Germline V gene lookup returns CDR1 DFQATT and CDR2 SNEGSKA (reference sequence). This CDR3 region has 15 residues. The CDR3: CSASGTVKSSYEQYF. In DNA, the CDR3 is TGCAGTGCATCCGGGACAGTTAAAAGCTCCTACGAGCAGTACTTC.

There are many counts of this clonotype. The chain couples TRBV11-2 to TRBJ2-3; weak D call: TRBD2 (7 bases). The CDR3 loop spans 17 amino acids. Trimming removed 0 bases at V and 1 base at J, with 14 bases between. Germline lookup yields CDR1 SGHAT and CDR2 FQNNGV. In DNA, the CDR3 is TGTGCCAGCAGCTTAGATTGGGGGGGCGACGGCACAGATACGCAGTATTTT. Protein product: CASSLDWGGDGTDTQYF. Looking up the rest from reference TRBV11-2 and TRBJ2-3 gives the full variable domain: EAGVAQSPRYKIIEKRQSVAFWCNPISGHATLYWYQQILGQGPKLLIQFQNNGVVDDSQLPKDRFSAERLKGVDSTLKIQPAKLEDSAVYLCASSLDWGGDGTDTQYFGPGTRLTVL.